The 7 T cell receptor beta chains listed next were all sequenced from one sample in a study of CD8+ T cells in alopecia areata. The sequencing template was cDNA reverse transcribed from extracted RNA. Method: immunoSEQ multiplex PCR; TCRdb's copy keeps in-frame clones and lacks some. The data show fewer than 110,000 clones, with approximately 60% seen just once and about 8.8% held by the top ten. The sequenced sample consisted of CD4+ T cells sorted from blood. The origin of the receptors is a human donor in good health.

The V and J genes are TRBV6-5 and TRBJ1-2, with a possible D match to TRBD1 (6 bases). Germline lookup yields CDR1 MNHEY and CDR2 SVGAGI. The CDR3 runs 14 residues. V was clipped by 6 bases and J by 8 bases, with 19 bases between them. The CDR3 here is CASRPRQAHNGYTF. CDR3 in DNA: TGTGCCAGCAGACCGCGACAGGCGCACAACGGCTACACCTTC.

CDR3: CASSLDDRGRTSTDTQYF. The CDR3 nucleotides are TGTGCCAGCAGCTTGGATGACAGGGGAAGAACTAGCACAGATACGCAGTATTTT. The genes are TRBV5-8 and TRBJ2-3; TRBD1 matches 8 bases. CDR3 size: 18 residues. V gave up 0 bases and J gave up 0 bases; unmatched junction bases: 9. Per the germline V gene, CDR1 is SGHTS and CDR2 is YDEGEE.

This chain uses TRBV29-1 with TRBJ1-3; D not resolved. Germline V gene data show CDR1 as SQVTM and CDR2 as ANQGSEA. V was trimmed by 2 bases and J by 8 bases, leaving 16 bases between them. The CDR3 sequence is 14 residues long. The DNA of the CDR3 is TGCAGCGTTGAACTCGCCAAATCCCAGGACACCATATATTTT. Its translation: CSVELAKSQDTIYF.

The V and J genes are TRBV30 and TRBJ1-6; no firm D call. This CDR3 contains 12 residues. Germline V gene sequence: CDR1 GTSNPN, CDR2 SVGIG (reference sequence). V was cut by 2 bases and J by 9 bases, with 8 bases left in between. The CDR3 DNA reads as TGTGCCTGGAGTCCGGGTAGTTCACCCCTCCACTTT. Translation: CAWSPGSSPLHF. Full variable domain (outside the CDR3, taken from reference TRBV30 and TRBJ1-6): SQTIHQWPATLVQPVGSPLSLECTVEGTSNPNLYWYRQAAGRGLQLLFYSVGIGQISSEVPQNLSASRPQDRQFILSSKKLLLSDSGFYLCAWSPGSSPLHFGNGTRLTVT.

This clone was seen a handful of times. This rearrangement joins TRBV29-1 to TRBJ2-1; the D is unclear. Germline-derived CDR1 and CDR2 are SQVTM and ANQGSEA. Trimming shortened V by 3 bases and J by 13 bases, and 10 bases separated the two germline ends. The length of the CDR3 is 10 residues. The DNA for the CDR3 is TGCAGCGTTGACGAACCTAGACAGTTCTTC. Encoded protein: CSVDEPRQFF.

The chain uses TRBV18 and TRBJ2-3; TRBD2 aligns across 9 bases. Germline trimming cut 0 bases from V and 4 bases from J; bases unmatched to any gene: 8. Germline loops: CDR1 KGHSH, CDR2 LQKENI. The CDR3 runs 17 residues. CDR3 region: CASSPPRTSVNSDTQYF. Written as DNA, the CDR3 is TGTGCCAGCTCACCACCACGGACTAGCGTGAATTCAGATACGCAGTATTTT.

This clone was counted only a few times. The chain couples TRBV7-2 to TRBJ2-7, with D maybe TRBD1 (6 bases). In germline, CDR1 is SGHTA, CDR2 FQGNSA. The CDR3 consists of 14 residues. Trimming removed 0 bases from V and 2 bases from J, with 8 bases in between. CDR3 DNA: TGTGCCAGCAGCTTAGCTGCAGGGGCCTACGAGCAGTACTTC. It codes for CASSLAAGAYEQYF.